The entry that follows covers one T cell receptor (beta chain) sequence. The antigen remains undetermined. This sample is drawn from a study of shared clonotypes between healthy human individuals. Background on the study: Donors, aged 18 to 49, were a couple of women and three men. Overall study results and limits: Clonotypes not shared had lower generation probabilities than those common to all four donors. Sharing across four donors was highest in naive CD4 (roughly 5%) and lowest in memory CD8 (approximately 0.4%).

Only in-frame clones appear in the TCRdb table, and some are missing; sequencing was by immunoSEQ multiplex PCR. The sample has around 2.1 million clones; 90% to 95% are singletons. Naive CD8 cells, CD45RO-negative and positively selected for CCR7, excluded terminally differentiated effector memory CD45RA+ cells. CDR1 and CDR2 from the germline V gene are MNHEY and SMNVEV (reference sequence). There are 14 residues in the CDR3. Unmatched junction bases numbered 6, after V lost 6 bases and J lost 3 bases. The rearrangement uses TRBV27 and TRBJ2-7; 9 bases match TRBD1. This TCR was sampled from a man aged 18 to 30 in good health. Some clones in this sample may be carry-over from other donors' samples. What was sequenced was naive CD8+ T cells from PBMCs. The CDR3 DNA sequence: TGTGCCAGCAGACCGGACAGGGGCGGCTACGAGCAGTACTTC. Amino acid sequence: CASRPDRGGYEQYF.